This T cell receptor (beta chain) was identified in a study of Graves' ophthalmopathy and Graves' hyperthyroidism. General study findings and limits: Most expanded thyroid clonotypes above 0.001 frequency also appeared in blood.

RNA transcripts served as template for amplifying TCR beta CDR3 sequences. HTBI-primed RT-PCR formed the first round, and a multiplex PCR formed the second. TCRdb reanalysed the multiplex PCR reads using MiXCR and keeps one entry per CDR3 protein. This table holds about 25,000 distinct CDR3 sequences, about 44% found once. This clonotype has only one observation. As yet, its antigen is unknown. Exclusion criteria comprised other autoimmune diseases, uncontrolled infections, pregnancy or lactation in patients. The authors used Ficoll-Paque density gradient centrifugation to separate PBMCs. The input was around 9.9 ml of fresh peripheral blood. In germline, CDR1 is DFQATT, CDR2 SNEGSKA (reference sequence). Trimming pared 6 bases from V and 11 bases from J, leaving 17 bases between. The CDR3 contains 12 residues.

This receptor was identified in an adult woman with stable Graves' hyperthyroidism. The gene calls are TRBV20-1 and TRBJ1-5, with a tentative D call TRBD1 (5 bases). Sequenced sample: peripheral blood. CDR3 nucleotide sequence: TGCAGTGCGCGACTAGCGGAGGGGTCCCAGCATTTT. Translated: CSARLAEGSQHF.